This T cell receptor (beta chain) was captured by sequencing in a study of long-term antiretroviral therapy in people with HIV. Findings and caveats of the study: Pre-ART-expanded clones dominated the repertoire at all time points.

With regard to this clone: The antigen remains undetermined.

This CDR3 is 14 amino acids long. Trimming shortened V by 6 bases and J by 2 bases, and 12 bases separated the two germline ends. CDR1 is SGHTA, CDR2 FQGTGA, per germline. Every participant with HIV received treatment in the United States. Each specimen consisted of about 1-10 million cryopreserved PBMC prior to extraction of DNA. immunoSEQ v3.0 was run at survey level. Some clones are missing from TCRdb's copy, which holds only in-frame ones; the method was immunoSEQ multiplex PCR. The sample has 35,000 to 50,000 clones, around nine tenths seen once. The input for sequencing was unsorted PBMCs, taken 0.1 years before starting antiretroviral therapy. This TCR was sampled from a woman in her forties or fifties with HIV. The chain employs TRBV7-3 and TRBJ2-3, with D possibly being TRBD1 or TRBD2 (5 bases each). CDR3 protein: CASSFRGTTDTQYF. CDR3 nucleotides: TGTGCCAGCAGTTTCCGAGGGACCACAGATACGCAGTATTTT.